Presented here are 14 T cell receptor beta chains from one specimen sequenced in a study of human T cells and chemical hapten exposure. TCRdb itself ran the RACE reads through MiXCR, one entry per CDR3 protein. The table includes 96,000 or so distinct CDR3 sequences, around 9.3% detected once. Time point: patch test 2, 6 weeks after DPC sensitization. This sample's treatment: therapeutic diphenylcyclopropenone sensitization with weekly scalp DPC. The sequencing here drew on whole blood, taken in connection with sensitization to the hapten diphenylcyclopropenone (DPC). Receptor source: a woman aged 40 to 50 with alopecia areata. Some clones in this sample may be carry-over from other donors' samples.

In this sample, this clonotype turned up a few times. V is TRBV5-1 and J is TRBJ2-1, with TRBD2 matching 7 bases. Germline assignment: CDR1 SGHRS and CDR2 YFSETQ. The trim removed 4 bases at V and 7 bases at J, leaving 11 bases unmatched. This CDR3 region has 15 residues. DNA for the CDR3: TGCGCCAGCAGCCGTCGCGCGGGAGAAGTAAATGAGCAGTTCTTC. Its protein product is CASSRRAGEVNEQFF.

Ten or more counts support this clonotype. The chain uses TRBV20-1 and TRBJ2-1, with a possible D match to TRBD2 (6 bases). With 5 bases removed from V and 5 bases from J, the gap between germline ends came to 13 bases. The CDR3 extends over 13 amino acids. The germline V gene has CDR1 DFQATT and CDR2 SNEGSKA (reference sequence). The CDR3 sequence is CSAWASADNEQFF. The DNA of the CDR3 is TGCAGTGCTTGGGCTAGCGCCGACAATGAGCAGTTCTTC.

The chain employs TRBV9 and TRBJ2-5, with 7 bases that match TRBD2. Germline V lookup: CDR1 SGDLS, CDR2 YYNGEE. The CDR3 loop spans 13 amino acids. J gave up 2 bases and V 4 bases, and 2 bases lay outside the gene matches. The CDR3 sequence is CASSMGGQETQYF. The CDR3 nucleotides are TGTGCCAGCAGCATGGGGGGGCAAGAGACCCAGTACTTC.

This clonotype was counted at least ten times. The rearrangement links TRBV6-2 or TRBV6-3 to TRBJ2-7; 10 bases are shared with TRBD1. The V gene end was trimmed by 1 base and the J gene end by 2 bases; junction bases not matched to a gene: 2. The V gene's germline CDR1 is MNHEY and CDR2 SVGEGT. The CDR3 covers 15 residues. DNA of the CDR3: TGTGCCAGCAGTTACTACGGGACAGGGGCCTACGAGCAGTACTTC. Its protein is CASSYYGTGAYEQYF.

This chain joins TRBV12-3 or TRBV12-4 and TRBJ1-4; D is unresolved. The CDR3 spans 12 residues. The V gene lost 10 bases and the J gene lost 6 bases, with 12 bases spanning the gap. In DNA form, the CDR3 reads TGTGCCACCGGGCGGGGTTATGAAAAACTGTTTTTT. Protein product: CATGRGYEKLFF.

In its sample, this clonotype was seen a few times. J is TRBJ2-7 and V is TRBV6-6; 11 positions agree with TRBD2. The length of the CDR3 is 15 residues. Germline V lookup: CDR1 MNHNY, CDR2 SVGAGI (reference sequence). The junction had 7 bases not matched to a gene; V was cut back by 4 bases and J by 5 bases. CDR3 sequence (DNA): TGTGCCAGCAGTTCCCCTAGCGGGAGGAGGCACGAGCAGTACTTC. Protein: CASSSPSGRRHEQYF.

This clonotype has only a few counts. The chain combines TRBV29-1 with TRBJ1-5; TRBD1 is a possible D gene (6 bases). The CDR3 extends over 13 amino acids. In germline, CDR1 is SQVTM, CDR2 ANQGSEA. V lost 6 bases and J lost 7, with 16 bases in between. The CDR3 DNA reads TGCAGCGTCACAGTTAACAGGGACCAGCCCCAGCATTTT. As protein: CSVTVNRDQPQHF.

This chain joins TRBV28 and TRBJ2-3, with 7 bases aligning to TRBD1. The CDR3 consists of 15 residues. Germline trimming cut 5 bases from V and 2 bases from J; bases unmatched to any gene: 7. Per the germline V gene, CDR1 is MDHEN and CDR2 is SYDVKM. CDR3 sequence: CASSGVQGYTDTQYF. CDR3 sequence (DNA): TGTGCCAGCAGTGGTGTACAGGGGTACACAGATACGCAGTATTTT.

This sequence joins TRBV20-1 and TRBJ2-1, with 10 bases fitting TRBD2. Looked up from germline, CDR1 is DFQATT and CDR2 is SNEGSKA (reference sequence). This CDR3 spans 18 amino acids. V was clipped by 1 base and J by 4 bases; unmatched bases: 13. The CDR3 region has the DNA TGCAGTGCTAGAGTGGAAGGGGGGGAGACTAGCGGGTACAATGAGCAGTTCTTC. It codes for CSARVEGGETSGYNEQFF.

The chain recombines TRBV28 with TRBJ2-1; no firm D call. Germline loops: CDR1 MDHEN, CDR2 SYDVKM. The ends were cut back, 5 bases at V and 5 bases at J, with 16 bases in the middle. This CDR3 region has 15 residues. CDR3 in amino acids: CASSPQLNFDNEQFF. The CDR3 DNA reads as TGTGCCAGCAGTCCACAGCTTAATTTTGACAATGAGCAGTTCTTC.

This clonotype occurred many times. The chain combines TRBV4-3 with TRBJ1-1; D uncertain. Trimming stripped 2 bases from V and 2 bases from J, with 9 bases between. The CDR3 contains 14 residues. In germline, CDR1 is LGHNA, CDR2 YSLEER. CDR3 coding DNA: TGCGCCAGCAGCCAAATAGAGTCAAACACTGAAGCTTTCTTT. It codes for CASSQIESNTEAFF.

Ten or more counts support this clonotype. The V and J genes are TRBV14 and TRBJ1-1; tentative D call: TRBD1 (5 bases). The length of the CDR3 is 19 residues. V was shortened by 1 base and J by 7 bases, with 28 bases between the two germline ends. Germline CDR1 SGHDN, CDR2 FVKESK. CDR3 sequence (DNA): TGTGCCAGCAGCCAAGGAATTCCTCCCGGAGGGGCGAGAAAAGGTGAAGCTTTCTTT. This translates into CASSQGIPPGGARKGEAFF.

The table lists this clonotype with a few counts. The chain has TRBV5-6 and TRBJ2-1; 8 nucleotides align to TRBD1. There are 15 residues in the CDR3. Germline-derived CDR1 and CDR2 are SGHDT and YYEEEE. With V trimmed by 0 bases and J by 7 bases, 6 bases remained unmatched. CDR3 coding DNA: TGTGCCAGCAGCTTGGTTTGGACAGGGTGGAATGAGCAGTTCTTC. Protein: CASSLVWTGWNEQFF.

This clonotype has a count of ten or more. The chain employs TRBV28 and TRBJ2-7; a possible D gene is TRBD2 (5 bases). The germline gives CDR1 MDHEN, CDR2 SYDVKM. The CDR3 is made up of 13 amino acids. The V end was cut by 8 bases, the J end by 6 bases, with 17 bases between. The CDR3 DNA reads TGTGCCAGCCGACCGGAGGTTATCGGCGAGCAGTACTTC. Protein: CASRPEVIGEQYF.